This paragraph covers one T cell receptor beta chain sequence. The data are from a study of blood T cell repertoires in COVID-19. Study information: The United States, Italy and Spain provided the acute and convalescent COVID-19 samples.

Measured with immunoSEQ multiplex PCR; TCRdb has only the in-frame clones, and not every one. Altogether around 250,000 clones are present, around 87% being singletons, with the ten largest covering approximately 6.8%. The length of the CDR3 is 14 residues. Trimming left V 6 bases short and J 4 bases short, with 15 bases between. Looked up from germline, CDR1 is LNHDA and CDR2 is SQIVND (reference sequence). This TCR was recovered from a woman in her sixties or seventies with active or convalescent COVID-19. The chain joins TRBV19 to TRBJ1-2, with D tentatively TRBD1 (6 bases). Input material: peripheral blood. CDR3 region: CASRTTGSFYGYTF. The CDR3 bases are TGTGCCAGTAGGACGACAGGTTCCTTCTATGGCTACACCTTC. Full variable domain (rest looked up from reference TRBV19 and TRBJ1-2): DGGITQSPKYLFRKEGQNVTLSCEQNLNHDAMYWYRQDPGQGLRLIYYSQIVNDFQKGDIAEGYSVSREKKESFPLTVTSAQKNPTAFYLCASRTTGSFYGYTFGSGTRLTVV.